This T cell receptor beta chain was sequenced during a study of CD8 T cells in Susac syndrome. The V gene's germline CDR1 is SEHNR and CDR2 FQNEAQ (reference sequence). The V segment lost 5 bases and the J segment 5 bases; nucleotides outside the gene matches: 10. CDR3 length: 15 amino acids. A quantity of about 0.5 to 1 ug RNA underwent reverse transcription using random hexamers. A single record per CDR3 protein comes from TCRdb applying MiXCR to the immunoSEQ multiplex PCR reads. The top ten clones hold about 0.11% of a sample with fewer than 300,000 distinct CDR3 sequences, around 83% of them seen once. Sequencing of TCR beta drew on CD8+ and CD4+ T cells from blood. Control patients had untreated stable or active relapsing-remitting multiple sclerosis by revised McDonald criteria.

The chain joins TRBV7-9 to TRBJ2-5; TRBD1 aligns across 8 bases. The receptor was isolated from a human donor with multiple sclerosis. Sequencing was performed on CD8+ T cells from PBMCs. This CDR3 is CASSPVDREAETQYF. In nucleotides, the CDR3 is TGTGCCAGCAGCCCCGTGGACAGGGAGGCGGAGACCCAGTACTTC.